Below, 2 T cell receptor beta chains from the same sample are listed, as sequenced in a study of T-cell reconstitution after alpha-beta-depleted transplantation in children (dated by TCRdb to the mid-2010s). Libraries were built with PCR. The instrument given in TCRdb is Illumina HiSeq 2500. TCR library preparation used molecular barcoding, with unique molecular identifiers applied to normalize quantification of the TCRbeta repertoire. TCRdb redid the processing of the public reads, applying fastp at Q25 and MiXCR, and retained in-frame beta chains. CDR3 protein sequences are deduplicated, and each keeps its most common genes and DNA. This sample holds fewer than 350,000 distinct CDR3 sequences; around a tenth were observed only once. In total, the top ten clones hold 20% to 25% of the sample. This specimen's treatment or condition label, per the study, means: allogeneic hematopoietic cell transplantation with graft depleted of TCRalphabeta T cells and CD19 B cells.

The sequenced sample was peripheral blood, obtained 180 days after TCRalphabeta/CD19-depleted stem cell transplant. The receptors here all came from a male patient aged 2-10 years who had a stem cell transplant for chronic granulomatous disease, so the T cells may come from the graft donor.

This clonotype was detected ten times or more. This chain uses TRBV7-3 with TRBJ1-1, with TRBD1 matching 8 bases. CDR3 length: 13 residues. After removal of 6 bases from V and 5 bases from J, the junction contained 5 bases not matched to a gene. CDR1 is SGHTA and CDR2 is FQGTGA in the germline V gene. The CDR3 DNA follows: TGTGCCAGCAGGCAGGGGGCGGCAACTGAAGCTTTCTTT. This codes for CASRQGAATEAFF. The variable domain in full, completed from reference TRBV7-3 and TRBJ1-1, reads GAGVSQTPSNKVTEKGKYVELRCDPISGHTALYWYRQSLGQGPEFLIYFQGTGAADDSGLPNDRFFAVRPEGSVSTLKIQRTERGDSAVYLCASRQGAATEAFFGQGTRLTVV.

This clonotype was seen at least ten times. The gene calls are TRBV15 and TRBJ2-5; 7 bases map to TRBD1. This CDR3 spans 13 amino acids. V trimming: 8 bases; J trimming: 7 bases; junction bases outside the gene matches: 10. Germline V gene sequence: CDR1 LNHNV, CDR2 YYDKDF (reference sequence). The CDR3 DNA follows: TGTGCCACCCGAGGACAGGCTGAGGGGACCCAGTACTTC. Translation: CATRGQAEGTQYF.